Following are 3 T cell receptor beta chains from one sample sequenced in a study of CD8 T cells in Susac syndrome. Random hexamers primed reverse transcription of roughly 0.5 to 1 ug RNA. Each CDR3 protein is one row after TCRdb ran MiXCR on the immunoSEQ multiplex PCR reads. The sample includes roughly 200,000 distinct CDR3 sequences, approximately 95% of them seen just once. Sequencing used CD4+ T cells from PBMCs. All receptors come from a human donor with multiple sclerosis.

This clonotype was picked up one time. The chain recombines TRBV25-1 with TRBJ2-6; D gene uncertain. Trimming removed 3 bases from V and 4 bases from J, with 13 bases in between. There are 16 residues in the CDR3. In germline, CDR1 is MGHDK, CDR2 SYGVNS. Here the CDR3 DNA reads TGTGCCAGCAGTGATCGGAAGGAGTACGGGGCCAACGTCCTGACTTTC. Its protein is CASSDRKEYGANVLTF.

The rearrangement links TRBV27 to TRBJ1-5, with 8 bases identical to TRBD1. Germline CDR1 is MNHEY and CDR2 is SMNVEV (reference sequence). The J segment lost 0 bases and the V segment lost 6 bases, leaving 4 bases of the junction unmatched. This CDR3 region has 15 residues. CDR3 coding DNA: TGTGCCAGCAGACTAGGACAGGGTAGCAATCAGCCCCAGCATTTT. Translated: CASRLGQGSNQPQHF.

The chain carries TRBV29-1 and TRBJ2-3, with D perhaps TRBD1 or TRBD2 (5 bases each). Trimming removed 3 bases from V and 4 bases from J, with 11 bases in between. Germline V CDR1 and CDR2: SQVTM, ANQGSEA. CDR3 length equals 13 residues. The CDR3, as DNA: TGCAGCGTTGACCTGGGGACGGCAGATACGCAGTATTTT. It encodes CSVDLGTADTQYF.